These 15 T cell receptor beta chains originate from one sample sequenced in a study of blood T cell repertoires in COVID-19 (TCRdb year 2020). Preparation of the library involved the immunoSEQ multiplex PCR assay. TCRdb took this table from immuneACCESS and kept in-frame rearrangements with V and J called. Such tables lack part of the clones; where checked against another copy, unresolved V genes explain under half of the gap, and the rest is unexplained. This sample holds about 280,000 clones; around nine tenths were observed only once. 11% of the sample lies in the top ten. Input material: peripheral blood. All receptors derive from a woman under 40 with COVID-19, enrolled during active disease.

This chain's CDR3 is CASSVDFSSTGELFF. The DNA for the CDR3 is TGTGCCAGCAGCGTAGATTTTTCGAGTACCGGGGAGCTGTTTTTT. The gene calls are TRBV9 and TRBJ2-2; D call uncertain. CDR1 is SGDLS, CDR2 YYNGEE, per germline. The CDR3 is 15 amino acids. V lost 0 bases, J lost 5 bases, and 11 bases lay in between.

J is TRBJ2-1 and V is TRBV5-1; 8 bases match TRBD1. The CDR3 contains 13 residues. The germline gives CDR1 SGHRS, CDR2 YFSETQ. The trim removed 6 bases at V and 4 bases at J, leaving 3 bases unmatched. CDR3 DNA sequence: TGCGCCAGCAAACGGACAGGGTACAATGAGCAGTTCTTC. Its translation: CASKRTGYNEQFF.

The CDR3 DNA reads as TGTGCCAGCAGCTTCAGGGCCTACGAGCAGTACTTC. It specifies CASSFRAYEQYF. This rearrangement joins TRBV5-5 to TRBJ2-7; the D gene is possibly TRBD1 (5 bases). The CDR3 sequence is 12 residues long. CDR1 and CDR2 from the germline V gene are SGHKS and YYEKEE (reference sequence). V was clipped by 2 bases and J by 2 bases, with 5 bases between them.

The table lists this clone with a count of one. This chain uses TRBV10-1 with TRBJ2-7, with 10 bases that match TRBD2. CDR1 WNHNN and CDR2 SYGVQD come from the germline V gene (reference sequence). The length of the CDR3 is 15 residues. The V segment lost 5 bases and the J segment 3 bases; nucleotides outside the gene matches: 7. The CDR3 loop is CASSPRTSGYYEQYF. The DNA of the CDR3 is TGCGCCAGCAGTCCCCGGACTAGCGGATACTACGAGCAGTACTTC.

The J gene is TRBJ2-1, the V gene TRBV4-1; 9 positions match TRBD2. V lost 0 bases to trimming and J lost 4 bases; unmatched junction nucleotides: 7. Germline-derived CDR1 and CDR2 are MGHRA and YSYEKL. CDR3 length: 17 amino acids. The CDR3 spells CASSQDPAGGLYNEQFF. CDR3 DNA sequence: TGCGCCAGCAGCCAAGATCCAGCGGGGGGTCTTTACAATGAGCAGTTCTTC.

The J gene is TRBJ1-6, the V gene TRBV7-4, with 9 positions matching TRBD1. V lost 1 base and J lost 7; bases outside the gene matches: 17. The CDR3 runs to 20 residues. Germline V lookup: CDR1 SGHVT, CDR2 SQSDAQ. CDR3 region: CASSLGWKGQGSEGNSPLHF. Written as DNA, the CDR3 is TGTGCCAGCAGCTTAGGCTGGAAGGGACAGGGCAGCGAGGGCAATTCACCCCTCCACTTT.

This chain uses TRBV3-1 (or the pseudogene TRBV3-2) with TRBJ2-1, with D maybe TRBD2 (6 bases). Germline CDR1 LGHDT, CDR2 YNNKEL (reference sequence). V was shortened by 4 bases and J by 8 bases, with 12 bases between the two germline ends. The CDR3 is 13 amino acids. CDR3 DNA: TGTGCCAGCAGCCCGGTGGGGAGGTATGAGCAGTTCTTC. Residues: CASSPVGRYEQFF.

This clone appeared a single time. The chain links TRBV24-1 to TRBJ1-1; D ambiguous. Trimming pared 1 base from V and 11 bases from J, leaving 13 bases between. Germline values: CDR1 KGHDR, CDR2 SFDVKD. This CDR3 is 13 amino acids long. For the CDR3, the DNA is TGTGCCACCAGTGATTTCAAGGAGGGTTCGGCTTTCTTT. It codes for CATSDFKEGSAFF.

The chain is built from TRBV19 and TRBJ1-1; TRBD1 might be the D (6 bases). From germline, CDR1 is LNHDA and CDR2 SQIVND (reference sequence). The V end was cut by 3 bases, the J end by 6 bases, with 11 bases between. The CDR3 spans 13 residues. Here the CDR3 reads CASSIGQGPEAFF. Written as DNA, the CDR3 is TGTGCCAGTAGTATTGGGCAGGGGCCTGAAGCTTTCTTT.

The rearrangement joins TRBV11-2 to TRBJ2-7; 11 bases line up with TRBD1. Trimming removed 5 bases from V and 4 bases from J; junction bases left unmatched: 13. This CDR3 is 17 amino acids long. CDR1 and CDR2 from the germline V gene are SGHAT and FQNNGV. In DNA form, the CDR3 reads TGTGCCAGCAGCGAGCCGCCGGGACAGGGGGTAATTTACGAGCAGTACTTC. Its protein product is CASSEPPGQGVIYEQYF. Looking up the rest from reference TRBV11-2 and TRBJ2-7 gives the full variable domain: EAGVAQSPRYKIIEKRQSVAFWCNPISGHATLYWYQQILGQGPKLLIQFQNNGVVDDSQLPKDRFSAERLKGVDSTLKIQPAKLEDSAVYLCASSEPPGQGVIYEQYFGPGTRLTVT.

Here the CDR3 DNA reads TGTGCCAGCAGCTTTGACCAGAGGACTGAAGCTTTCTTT. Encoded protein: CASSFDQRTEAFF. The V gene is TRBV11-3, the J gene TRBJ1-1; no firm D call. V lost 3 bases to trimming and J lost 5 bases, with 10 bases between them. CDR3 length: 13 residues. CDR1 SGHNT and CDR2 YENEEA come from the germline V gene.

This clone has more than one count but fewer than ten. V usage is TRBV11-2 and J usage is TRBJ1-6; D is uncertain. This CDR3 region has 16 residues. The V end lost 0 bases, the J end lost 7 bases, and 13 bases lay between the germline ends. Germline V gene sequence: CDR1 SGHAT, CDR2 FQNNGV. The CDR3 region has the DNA TGTGCCAGCAGCTTAGAATCACACCGAAGAAATTCACCCCTCCACTTT. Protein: CASSLESHRRNSPLHF.

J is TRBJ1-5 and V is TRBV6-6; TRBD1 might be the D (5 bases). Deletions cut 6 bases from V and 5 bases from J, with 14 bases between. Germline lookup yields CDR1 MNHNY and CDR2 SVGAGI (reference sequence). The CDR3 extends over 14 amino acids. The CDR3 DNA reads TGTGCCAGCAGACCGGGGGAGGATTATCAGCCCCAGCATTTT. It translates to CASRPGEDYQPQHF.

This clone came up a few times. The CDR3 reads CASRSGGRITGELFF. The CDR3 DNA is TGCGCCAGCAGGAGCGGGGGGCGAATCACCGGGGAGCTGTTTTTT. The V gene is TRBV10-2, the J gene TRBJ2-2, with 9 bases fitting TRBD2. V lost 6 bases and J lost 4; bases outside the gene matches: 6. Germline-derived CDR1 and CDR2 are WSHSY and SAAADI. The CDR3 runs 15 residues.

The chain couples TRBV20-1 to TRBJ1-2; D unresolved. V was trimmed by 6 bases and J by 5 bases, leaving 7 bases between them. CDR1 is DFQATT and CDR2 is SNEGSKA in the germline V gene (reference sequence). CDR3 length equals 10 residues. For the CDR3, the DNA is TGCAGTGCGTTCCGTTATGGCTACACCTTC. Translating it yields CSAFRYGYTF.